The rows below give T cell receptor beta chains drawn from one sample of a study of blood T cell repertoires in COVID-19. Profiled with immunoSEQ multiplex PCR; TCRdb holds only in-frame clones, not every one. Seen here are under 500,000 clones, roughly 87% observed once, and the top ten hold under 2.5%. The sample comprised PBMCs or T cells enriched from blood (not recorded which). The receptors originated from a woman aged 18-30 years with acute COVID-19. Both conserved end residues are part of each CDR3. D genes are given only for firm matches. Size is omitted from some rows. Given values are once, few, many or a class for expanded clones.

d_call j_call clone_size v_call cdr3_nt cdr3_aa
. TRBJ1-6 . TRBV25-1 TGTGCCAGCAGTGAACCAGGTGGTTCACCCCTCCACTTT CASSEPGGSPLHF
TRBD2 TRBJ2-7 few TRBV19 TGTGCCAGTAGTCCCATGGCGGGGGATGCCTACGAGCAGTACTTC CASSPMAGDAYEQYF
. TRBJ1-2 many TRBV5-6 TGTGCCAGCAGCTTGACAAACTATGGCTACACCTTC CASSLTNYGYTF
. TRBJ1-1 few TRBV4-1 TGCGCCAGCAGCCACCCCGGGGGCACTGAAGCTTTCTTT CASSHPGGTEAFF
TRBD1 TRBJ1-1 . TRBV5-5 TGTGCCAGCAGCTTTACAGGGGGCAGGACTGAAGCTTTCTTT CASSFTGGRTEAFF
. TRBJ2-6 . TRBV11-2 TGTGCCAGCAGGAGCTCTGGGGCCAACGTCCTGACTTTC CASRSSGANVLTF
TRBD1 TRBJ2-1 many TRBV5-1 TGCGCCAGCAGCTCAGGAGGGACAGGGGCGGACAATGAGCAGTTCTTC CASSSGGTGADNEQFF
TRBD1 TRBJ1-2 . TRBV6-5 TGTGCCAGCAGTTACGTTCCGGGACAGGCTAACTATGGCTACACCTTC CASSYVPGQANYGYTF
. TRBJ2-3 . TRBV4-1 TGCGCCAGCAGCTCCCCCGGGAGACAATCACCAGATACGCAGTATTTT CASSSPGRQSPDTQYF
TRBD2 TRBJ2-7 . TRBV10-3 TGTGCCATCAGTGAGTCGACTAGCGGGAGTGAGCAGTACTTC CAISESTSGSEQYF
. TRBJ2-1 . TRBV9 TGTGCCAGCAGCGCCCGTAGGGGCGAATTGGGCTTCAATGAGCAGTTCTTC CASSARRGELGFNEQFF
TRBD2 TRBJ2-4 . TRBV5-6 TGTGCCAGCAGCTCACTAGCGGTAGCCAAAAACATTCAGTACTTC CASSSLAVAKNIQYF
TRBD2 TRBJ2-3 . TRBV7-9 TGTGCCAGCAGCCTCGGGACTAGCGGGGGGGCAGCAGATACGCAGTATTTT CASSLGTSGGAADTQYF
TRBD1 TRBJ1-1 . TRBV4-1 TGCGCCAGCAGCCCCACAGGGGTGACTGAAGCTTTCTTT CASSPTGVTEAFF
. TRBJ2-1 . TRBV19 TGTGCCAGTAGTCCCCCGGCCCGCCGGGATGAGCAGTTCTTC CASSPPARRDEQFF
TRBD2 TRBJ2-3 . TRBV6-5 TGTGCCAGCAGTTGGGCCCTAGCGGGAGCCCCGCAGTATTTT CASSWALAGAPQYF
. TRBJ1-3 few TRBV5-1 TGCGCCAGCAGCTTGACTACGACAGGCCGAAACACCATATATTTT CASSLTTTGRNTIYF
. TRBJ1-6 . TRBV5-1 TGCGCCAGCAGCTTGGTTGGACAGATCGGATCACCCCTCCACTTT CASSLVGQIGSPLHF
. TRBJ2-1 . TRBV21-1 TGTGCCAGCAGCAAAAAAGAGCTAACAGGGATAGGTCGGTACAATGAGCAGTTCTTC CASSKKELTGIGRYNEQFF
TRBD1 TRBJ1-1 . TRBV9 TGTGCCAGCAGCGCCCTCGGGACAGGGGATGTAAACACTGAAGCTTTCTTT CASSALGTGDVNTEAFF
TRBD1 TRBJ1-6 . TRBV25-1 TGTGCCAGCAGCGACGGCAGGGGGTATTCACCCCTCCACTTT CASSDGRGYSPLHF
. TRBJ2-1 . TRBV11-2 TGTGCCAGCAGCCTAGAGGGAGGCACTAACTTTTACAATGAGCAGTTCTTC CASSLEGGTNFYNEQFF
. TRBJ1-6 few TRBV2 TGTGCCAGCAGCAGGAATAGGAATTCACCCCTCCACTTT CASSRNRNSPLHF
TRBD1 TRBJ2-7 . TRBV6-5 TGTGCCAGCAGTTACACCGGGACAGGGGCGGTAGAGCAGTACTTC CASSYTGTGAVEQYF
. TRBJ2-1 once TRBV12-3/TRBV12-4 TGTGCCAGCAGGAGGAGCGGCGTCAATGAGCAGTTCTTC CASRRSGVNEQFF
. TRBJ1-1 . TRBV30 TGTGCCTGGAGTTTTAGGGGGAGAGCTTTCTTT CAWSFRGRAFF
TRBD2 TRBJ2-6 . TRBV10-3 TGTGCCACCCCAGCGGGCGAGCGGGAGGGCCAGTCCGGGGCCAACGTCCTGACTTTC CATPAGEREGQSGANVLTF
. TRBJ1-3 once TRBV2 TGTGCCAGCAGTGCCGGGTTTACAGGTTCCTCTGGAAACACCATATATTTT CASSAGFTGSSGNTIYF
. TRBJ2-3 . TRBV19 TGTGCCAGTAAGCAGGCCAGAAGCCGAGATACGCAGTATTTT CASKQARSRDTQYF
TRBD2 TRBJ2-1 . TRBV7-2 TGTGCCAGCAGCCAGAGCGGGGGGGAGCAGTTCTTC CASSQSGGEQFF
TRBD1 TRBJ1-4 . TRBV3-1/TRBV3-2 TGTGCCAGCAGCCCGGGGACAGGGGTAGGCGAAAAACTGTTTTTT CASSPGTGVGEKLFF
. TRBJ1-5 . TRBV19 TGTGCCAGTAGTAAAGGACAGTACAATCAGCCCCAGCATTTT CASSKGQYNQPQHF
TRBD1 TRBJ2-1 . TRBV5-5 TGTGCCAGCAGCAACGTTGGTGGGACAGGGGACTACAATGAGCAGTTCTTC CASSNVGGTGDYNEQFF
TRBD1 TRBJ2-3 . TRBV9 TGTGCCAGCACCCAGGGGGTGCTCACAGATACGCAGTATTTT CASTQGVLTDTQYF
. TRBJ1-2 . TRBV30 TGTGCCTGGAGTGTAGCGCCGCTCTATGGCTACACCTTC CAWSVAPLYGYTF
TRBD2 TRBJ2-1 . TRBV27 TGTGCCAGCAGTTTAGAGCGGGGGGGCCCAGGAAATGAGCAGTTCTTC CASSLERGGPGNEQFF
TRBD1 TRBJ1-5 once TRBV6-5 TGTGCCAGCAGACGGACAGGGAATTTTCAGCCCCAGCATTTT CASRRTGNFQPQHF
. TRBJ1-2 . TRBV19 TGTGCCAGTAGTCGTAACAGGGACCTCTATGGCTACACCTTC CASSRNRDLYGYTF
. TRBJ2-5 . TRBV11-2 TGTGCCAGCACCCCACGGGGGGCCTTCCAAGAGACCCAGTACTTC CASTPRGAFQETQYF